The next 27 T cell receptor beta chains were all read from a single sample in a study of graft-versus-host responses after intestinal transplantation. Generated by immunoSEQ multiplex PCR, the TCRdb table keeps only in-frame clones and is missing some. The table includes roughly 14,000 clones, roughly 29% detected once. The researchers put roughly 200,000 CFSE-labeled responder cells into plates with roughly 200,000 irradiated, violet-dye-labeled stimulator cells. Material: alloreactive CD8+ T cells from a mixed lymphocyte reaction culture, obtained before intestinal transplant. Noted subset: CFSE-low proliferating T cells sorted from approximately six-day pre-transplant mixed lymphocyte reaction (GvH or HvG direction). Receptor source: a human patient who received an intestinal transplant.

This clone has more than one count but fewer than ten. The chain employs TRBV27 and TRBJ1-5; unclear D gene. Germline V gene data show CDR1 as MNHEY and CDR2 as SMNVEV (reference sequence). The V gene lost 0 bases and the J gene lost 7 bases, with 10 bases spanning the gap. CDR3 length equals 14 residues. The DNA of the CDR3 is TGTGCCAGCAGTTTATCGAATCCGGGGCAGCCCCAGCATTTT. Translated, it gives CASSLSNPGQPQHF.

The table lists this clone with a few counts. The V and J genes are TRBV6-6 and TRBJ2-3; D ambiguous. The CDR3 is 15 residues long. CDR1 and CDR2 (germline): MNHNY, SVGAGI (reference sequence). Trimming took off 7 bases at V and 1 base at J, with 15 bases between the two ends. CDR3 DNA sequence: TGTGCCAGCAAGCAGCATCGTTGGGGCACAGATACGCAGTATTTT. Amino acid sequence: CASKQHRWGTDTQYF.

This clone was seen only a few times. V and J are TRBV6-5 and TRBJ2-5; no clear D. V gave up 5 bases and J gave up 2 bases, with 3 bases separating them. This CDR3 has 11 residues. In germline, CDR1 is MNHEY, CDR2 SVGAGI. The CDR3: CASSEQETQYF. In DNA, the CDR3 is TGTGCCAGCAGTGAACAAGAGACCCAGTACTTC.

CDR3 in DNA: TGTGCCAGCAGCTTGCTAGCCACAGATACGCAGTATTTT. Its protein is CASSLLATDTQYF. The chain is built from TRBV5-4 and TRBJ2-3; tentative D call: TRBD2 (5 bases). The V and J ends lost 1 base and 2 bases respectively, with 5 bases between them. Germline V gives CDR1 SGHNT, CDR2 YYREEE (reference sequence). The CDR3 is 13 amino acids.

This clone has only a few counts. CDR3 DNA sequence: TGCGCCAGCAGCCCGACAGGATCGACGAGTAGGTATGGCTACACCTTC. Residues: CASSPTGSTSRYGYTF. The chain uses TRBV4-1 and TRBJ1-2; a weak D match, TRBD1 (6 bases). The V end lost 4 bases, the J end lost 5 bases, and 20 bases lay between the germline ends. This CDR3 comprises 16 residues. The germline gives CDR1 MGHRA, CDR2 YSYEKL.

This clone has a handful of counts. The chain carries TRBV5-4 and TRBJ2-1, with D perhaps given as TRBD1 or TRBD2 (5 bases each). The V end lost 4 bases, the J end lost 0 bases, and 5 bases lay between the germline ends. The CDR3 sequence is 13 residues long. Germline V gene sequence: CDR1 SGHNT, CDR2 YYREEE (reference sequence). The CDR3 DNA sequence: TGTGCCAGCAGCGGGGGCTCCTACAATGAGCAGTTCTTC. This sequence encodes CASSGGSYNEQFF.

This clone was observed a handful of times. V gene TRBV7-3 combines with J gene TRBJ2-6; TRBD1 matches 9 bases. Per the germline V gene, CDR1 is SGHTA and CDR2 is FQGTGA. This CDR3 spans 17 amino acids. Germline trimming cut 2 bases from V and 1 base from J; bases unmatched to any gene: 3. CDR3 DNA: TGTGCCAGCAGCTTATGGGGGACAGGGTCTGGGGCCAACGTCCTGACTTTC. Protein product: CASSLWGTGSGANVLTF.

The rearrangement links TRBV4-1 to TRBJ2-7, with TRBD2 identical over 10 bases. The CDR3 covers 16 residues. J was trimmed by 4 bases and V by 3 bases; bases with no gene match: 9. The germline CDR1 and CDR2 sequences are MGHRA and YSYEKL. The CDR3 coding sequence is TGCGCCAGCAGCCAGATAGCGGGGGGCTCGGGGTACGAGCAGTACTTC. Translated: CASSQIAGGSGYEQYF.

This sequence joins TRBV4-1 and TRBJ1-2; a possible D gene is TRBD1 (6 bases). The CDR3 consists of 15 residues. CDR1 is MGHRA, CDR2 YSYEKL, per germline. V dropped 3 bases and J dropped 7 bases, with 18 bases sitting between them. The CDR3 loop is CASSHQGRWLSGYTF. The CDR3 region has the DNA TGCGCCAGCAGCCATCAGGGGAGATGGCTCTCTGGCTACACCTTC.

The chain couples TRBV15 to TRBJ2-5; D possibly corresponds to TRBD1 (6 bases). The CDR3 contains 17 residues. In germline, CDR1 is LNHNV, CDR2 YYDKDF (reference sequence). Trimming stripped 1 base from V and 4 bases from J, with 19 bases between. CDR3 DNA sequence: TGTGCCACCAGCAGAGCACAGGGCAGGGGAGTCAGAGAGACCCAGTACTTC. Amino acid sequence: CATSRAQGRGVRETQYF.

The CDR3 DNA reads TGTGCCACCAGCCCGACAGGGGTGTACCAGCCCCAGCATTTT. Its protein product is CATSPTGVYQPQHF. This chain links TRBV15 with TRBJ1-5, with 8 positions matching TRBD1. This CDR3 has 14 amino acids. V was pared by 5 bases and J by 7 bases, with 7 bases of the junction left unmatched. Per germline, CDR1 LNHNV and CDR2 YYDKDF (reference sequence).

This clone was counted between two and nine times. This rearrangement joins TRBV5-1 to TRBJ1-1, with D perhaps TRBD1 (6 bases). V was clipped by 4 bases and J by 0 bases, with 10 bases between them. This CDR3 is 14 amino acids long. Germline loops: CDR1 SGHRS, CDR2 YFSETQ. Here the CDR3 reads CASSEGQMNTEAFF. The CDR3 bases are TGCGCCAGCAGCGAGGGACAAATGAACACTGAAGCTTTCTTT.

The gene calls are TRBV11-3 and TRBJ1-1; D possibly corresponds to TRBD1 (5 bases). The germline V gene has CDR1 SGHNT and CDR2 YENEEA. V lost 1 base, J lost 3 bases, and 15 bases lay in between. CDR3 length: 16 amino acids. The CDR3 spells CASSLGVDWGDTEAFF. The DNA of the CDR3 is TGTGCCAGCAGCTTAGGAGTGGATTGGGGGGACACTGAAGCTTTCTTT.

The V gene is TRBV11-2, the J gene TRBJ2-1; a possible D gene is TRBD1 (6 bases). The germline CDR1 and CDR2 sequences are SGHAT and FQNNGV. The germline V and J ends were trimmed by 3 bases and 0 bases, with 15 bases remaining between them. This CDR3 is 17 amino acids long. As DNA, the CDR3 is TGTGCCAGCAGCTTCCAACAGGGAGTGGGCTCCTACAATGAGCAGTTCTTC. Protein sequence: CASSFQQGVGSYNEQFF.

This sequence joins TRBV7-6 and TRBJ2-7, with 10 bases identical to TRBD1. V lost 5 bases and J lost 6; bases outside the gene matches: 4. The V gene's germline CDR1 is SGHVS and CDR2 FNYEAQ. CDR3 length: 13 amino acids. CDR3 sequence reads: CASSDGTGVEQYF. CDR3 nucleotides: TGTGCCAGCAGCGACGGGACAGGGGTCGAGCAGTACTTC.

The V call is TRBV6-5, the J call TRBJ2-7; 9 positions match TRBD2. The J call may be incorrect, as the DNA end agrees better with TRBJ2-5. CDR3 length equals 15 residues. Germline lookup yields CDR1 MNHEY and CDR2 SVGAGI. The CDR3 protein is CASRAERGAQETQYF. The CDR3 DNA follows: TGTGCCAGCAGGGCGGAGCGGGGGGCGCAAGAGACCCAGTACTTC.

This clone is medium-sized. This chain joins TRBV7-6 and TRBJ1-4; 9 nucleotides match TRBD1. The CDR3 runs 15 residues. Unmatched junction bases numbered 2, after V lost 1 base and J lost 5 bases. Germline lookup yields CDR1 SGHVS and CDR2 FNYEAQ. CDR3 residues: CASSLVGTGNEKLFF. The CDR3, as DNA: TGTGCCAGCAGCTTAGTCGGGACAGGGAATGAAAAACTGTTTTTT.

The genes are TRBV5-4 and TRBJ1-2; unclear D gene. V lost 2 bases, J lost 8 bases, and 22 bases lay in between. This CDR3 has 16 amino acids. Germline CDR1 reads SGHNT; CDR2 reads YYREEE (reference sequence). The CDR3 bases are TGTGCCAGCAGCTTCGTTTGGCCCATCACTCGGAAGGGCTACACCTTC. Protein sequence: CASSFVWPITRKGYTF.

This clone was seen only once. This chain uses TRBV12-2 with TRBJ2-3. TRBV12-2 is noted as a pseudogene. This CDR3 has 14 amino acids. The CDR3 reads CASRFRGGTDTQYF. In DNA, the CDR3 is TGTGCAAGTCGCTTCAGGGGGGGAACAGATACGCAGTATTTT.

V usage is TRBV5-7 and J usage is TRBJ2-7; the D gene is possibly TRBD1 (5 bases). TRBV5-7 qualifies as an ORF whose function is uncertain. With 0 bases removed from V and 5 bases from J, the gap between germline ends came to 9 bases. The CDR3 is 13 amino acids. DNA for the CDR3: TGTGCCAGCAGCTTGGGTGACAGCCACGAGCAGTACTTC. It yields the protein CASSLGDSHEQYF.

This chain links TRBV6-4 with TRBJ1-2, with D maybe TRBD1 (5 bases). CDR1 is MRHNA and CDR2 is SNTAGT in the germline V gene. Trimming took 2 bases from V and 4 from J, leaving 20 bases between them. This CDR3 is 17 amino acids long. DNA for the CDR3: TGTGCCAGCAGTGACACCCCCCCAGGAGGGGACGTCTATGGCTACACCTTC. The encoded protein is CASSDTPPGGDVYGYTF.

The rearrangement uses TRBV28 and TRBJ2-7, with 9 positions matching TRBD2. Judging by the DNA end, TRBJ2-1 fits better; the J call may be wrong. The germline V gene has CDR1 MDHEN and CDR2 SYDVKM. The CDR3 extends over 15 amino acids. CDR3: CASSLVAGANYEQFF. The CDR3, as DNA: TGTGCCAGCAGTTTAGTAGCGGGAGCGAACTATGAGCAGTTCTTC.

The table lists this clone with a few counts. The chain has TRBV10-3 and TRBJ1-2; D gene uncertain. The CDR3 totals 14 residues. Germline V gene lookup returns CDR1 ENHRY and CDR2 SYGVKD. V lost 4 bases and J lost 5, with 14 bases in between. The CDR3 coding sequence is TGTGCCATCAGTGCAAGCATTCGATCTTATGGCTACACCTTC. This sequence encodes CAISASIRSYGYTF.

By frequency in the sample, this clone is medium-sized (0.01 to 0.1%). J is TRBJ2-1 and V is TRBV6-1; 8 bases are a match to TRBD2. Germline V CDR1 and CDR2: MNHNS, SASEGT. V was clipped by 3 bases and J by 2 bases; unmatched bases: 3. The CDR3 covers 15 residues. DNA of the CDR3: TGTGCCAGCAGTGAGGGGACTAGTGCCTACAATGAGCAGTTCTTC. Its protein is CASSEGTSAYNEQFF.

This sequence joins TRBV23-1 and TRBJ2-5, with 11 bases identical to TRBD2. Judging by the DNA end, TRBJ2-7 fits better; the J call may be wrong. TRBV23-1 is an ORF, with its function uncertain. This CDR3 is built from 19 residues. CDR3: CASSQYNGTSGRLAYEQYF. CDR3 coding DNA: TGCGCCAGCAGTCAATATAATGGAACTAGCGGGAGATTGGCCTACGAGCAGTACTTC.

Points on this clone: This clone may be a read error of a much larger clone one base away. This CDR3 fails to terminate in the conserved phenylalanine or tryptophan, so it likely reflects a read error. The V call is TRBV4-1, the J call TRBJ2-7; D is unclear. The CDR3 has 13 amino acids. Trimming pared 1 base from V and 7 bases from J, leaving 11 bases between. Germline loops: CDR1 MGHRA, CDR2 YSYEKL. The CDR3 DNA is TGCGCCAGCAGCCAAGTAGGAAATCGGGAGCAGTACTCC. Amino acid sequence: CASSQVGNREQYS.

This clone was seen more than once but under ten times. This chain joins TRBV5-8 and TRBJ2-1, with 11 bases fitting TRBD2. The V gene's germline CDR1 is SGHTS and CDR2 YDEGEE. Losses at the gene ends were 4 bases for V and 6 bases for J; bases not matched to a gene: 9. The CDR3 is made up of 16 amino acids. In DNA, the CDR3 is TGTGCCAGCAGCCTGGGACTAGCGGACTACGCCAATGAGCAGTTCTTC. Encoded protein: CASSLGLADYANEQFF.